This T cell receptor beta chain was sequenced for a study of T-cell reconstitution after alpha-beta-depleted transplantation in children. The library targeted TCRbeta and was prepared with unique molecular identifiers. TCRdb reprocessed the PCR reads with MiXCR, giving one entry per CDR3 protein. Here the sample spans roughly 200,000 distinct CDR3 sequences, about 6.4% being singletons. Trimming at V came to 5 bases and at J to 6 bases, leaving 9 bases not matched to a gene. CDR1 DFQATT and CDR2 SNEGSKA come from the germline V gene (reference sequence). The CDR3 sequence is 14 residues long. This clonotype was counted at least ten times.

The material was PBMCs from the stem cell graft donor, obtained from the stem cell graft. The receptor was isolated from a human donor who donated a stem cell graft to a child with Wiskott-Aldrich syndrome. The chain couples TRBV20-1 to TRBJ2-1; TRBD1 matches 8 bases. The CDR3 reads CSASRGLPSNEQFF. The DNA of the CDR3 is TGCAGTGCTTCCAGGGGGCTCCCGAGCAATGAGCAGTTCTTC.